Shown below are 20 T cell receptor beta chains from a single sample sequenced in a study of OX40 agonist ivuxolimab in advanced cancers. TCRdb's copy holds only in-frame clones and misses some; the assay was immunoSEQ multiplex PCR. Found here are tens of thousands of clones, around nine tenths of them singletons; the top ten hold 0.3% to 0.45%. The sequencing used CD4+ or CD8+ T cells sorted from blood, collected in a trial of the OX40 agonist ivuxolimab. These receptors all stem from an adult with an advanced solid tumor such as melanoma, head and neck, liver or kidney cancer.

V gene TRBV2 combines with J gene TRBJ2-4; 7 nucleotides align to TRBD1. Trimming removed 3 bases from V and 8 bases from J; junction bases left unmatched: 7. This CDR3 contains 14 residues. Germline values: CDR1 SNHLY, CDR2 FYNNEI. In DNA form, the CDR3 reads TGTGCCAGCAGTGACCGCGACAGGGTCGACATTCAGTACTTC. Its translation is CASSDRDRVDIQYF. Filled out from reference TRBV2 and TRBJ2-4, the complete variable domain reads EPEVTQTPSHQVTQMGQEVILRCVPISNHLYFYWYRQILGQKVEFLVSFYNNEISEKSEIFDDQFSVERPDGSNFTLKIRSTKLEDSAMYFCASSDRDRVDIQYFGAGTRLSVL.

CDR3 sequence reads: CASSLQGFPNYGYTF. CDR3 nucleotides: TGTGCCAGTAGCCTACAGGGCTTCCCTAACTATGGCTACACCTTC. J is TRBJ1-2 and V is TRBV19, with a weak D call TRBD1 (6 bases). Per the germline V gene, CDR1 is LNHDA and CDR2 is SQIVND (reference sequence). The CDR3 has 15 residues. V was cut by 6 bases and J by 0 bases, with 14 bases left in between.

This sequence joins TRBV6-6 and TRBJ1-1; a weak D match, TRBD1 (6 bases). The V end was cut by 4 bases, the J end by 4 bases, with 16 bases between. The CDR3 is 15 amino acids. The germline gives CDR1 MNHNY, CDR2 SVGAGI (reference sequence). The CDR3 nucleotides read TGTGCCAGCAGTTCCTCCCTGGGGGGCTTCACTGAAGCTTTCTTT. Translation gives CASSSSLGGFTEAFF.

This chain links TRBV19 with TRBJ1-2; 7 nucleotides line up with TRBD1. Germline V gene lookup returns CDR1 LNHDA and CDR2 SQIVND (reference sequence). The CDR3 is made up of 14 amino acids. The J segment lost 7 bases and the V segment lost 3 bases, leaving 8 bases of the junction unmatched. This CDR3 is CASSITPGGGGYTF. Written as DNA, the CDR3 is TGTGCCAGTAGTATCACCCCAGGGGGAGGTGGCTACACCTTC. Drawing the rest from reference TRBV19 and TRBJ1-2, the complete variable domain is DGGITQSPKYLFRKEGQNVTLSCEQNLNHDAMYWYRQDPGQGLRLIYYSQIVNDFQKGDIAEGYSVSREKKESFPLTVTSAQKNPTAFYLCASSITPGGGGYTFGSGTRLTVV.

V usage is TRBV5-6 and J usage is TRBJ2-1; possibly TRBD1 for D (5 bases). Trimming took off 1 base at V and 4 bases at J, with 18 bases between the two ends. This CDR3 has 17 amino acids. Per the germline V gene, CDR1 is SGHDT and CDR2 is YYEEEE. CDR3 in DNA: TGTGCCAGCAGCTTGACAGGTAAAGGCTGGGCTTACAATGAGCAGTTCTTC. This encodes CASSLTGKGWAYNEQFF.

This chain links TRBV7-2 with TRBJ2-7; maybe TRBD2 (5 bases). Trimming removed 0 bases at V and 0 bases at J, with 6 bases between. The CDR3 loop spans 14 amino acids. Germline V gene sequence: CDR1 SGHTA, CDR2 FQGNSA. The DNA for the CDR3 is TGTGCCAGCAGCTTAGCAGGGAGCTCCTACGAGCAGTACTTC. It codes for CASSLAGSSYEQYF.

The chain links TRBV7-7 to TRBJ2-2, with D tentatively TRBD2 (5 bases). CDR3 length equals 15 residues. V shed 2 bases and J shed 1 base, with 8 bases lying between them. Germline V gives CDR1 SSHAT, CDR2 FNYEAQ (reference sequence). CDR3: CASSLTSGNTGELFF. CDR3 DNA sequence: TGTGCCAGCAGCTTAACGAGCGGGAACACCGGGGAGCTGTTTTTT. Looking up the rest from reference TRBV7-7 and TRBJ2-2 gives the full variable domain: GAGVSQSPRYKVTKRGQDVTLRCDPISSHATLYWYQQALGQGPEFLTYFNYEAQPDKSGLPSDRFSAERPEGSISTLTIQRTEQRDSAMYRCASSLTSGNTGELFFGEGSRLTVL.

The chain carries TRBV30 and TRBJ1-2; D ambiguous. V lost 1 base and J lost 5, with 8 bases in between. Per the germline V gene, CDR1 is GTSNPN and CDR2 is SVGIG (reference sequence). This CDR3 is 12 amino acids long. The chain's CDR3 is CAWSDGRYGYTF. CDR3 DNA sequence: TGTGCCTGGAGTGATGGGAGGTATGGCTACACCTTC.

V usage is TRBV27 and J usage is TRBJ1-2, with TRBD1 identical over 8 bases. V dropped 8 bases and J dropped 13; count of bases not matched to a gene: 12. The CDR3 is made up of 12 amino acids. The germline gives CDR1 MNHEY, CDR2 SMNVEV (reference sequence). CDR3 coding DNA: TGTGCCAGCGGGACAGGCCCAGGGTATTTCACCTTC. Amino acids: CASGTGPGYFTF.

CDR3 protein: CASSLEVYQETQYF. For the CDR3, the DNA is TGTGCCAGCAGCTTAGAGGTGTACCAAGAGACCCAGTACTTC. This sequence joins TRBV11-2 and TRBJ2-5; D is unresolved. Germline CDR1 is SGHAT and CDR2 is FQNNGV. The CDR3 runs to 14 residues. V lost 0 bases and J 0 bases, leaving 5 bases between the germline ends.

This chain connects TRBV9 to TRBJ1-4; 7 bases line up with TRBD1. J gave up 0 bases and V 6 bases, and 5 bases lay outside the gene matches. The CDR3 has 15 amino acids. The germline CDR1 and CDR2 sequences are SGDLS and YYNGEE. The CDR3 sequence is CASTPGGTTNEKLFF. CDR3 DNA: TGTGCCAGCACCCCAGGGGGGACAACTAATGAAAAACTGTTTTTT. Variable domain in full (rest from reference TRBV9 and TRBJ1-4): DSGVTQTPKHLITATGQRVTLRCSPRSGDLSVYWYQQSLDQGLQFLIQYYNGEERAKGNILERFSAQQFPDLHSELNLSSLELGDSALYFCASTPGGTTNEKLFFGSGTQLSVL.

The chain recombines TRBV27 with TRBJ2-1; either TRBD1 or TRBD2 may supply D (5 bases each). Germline CDR1 MNHEY, CDR2 SMNVEV (reference sequence). V was trimmed by 6 bases and J by 7 bases, leaving 16 bases between them. The CDR3 runs 14 residues. CDR3 region: CASREDSQGNEQFF. CDR3 nucleotides: TGTGCCAGCAGGGAGGACTCCCAGGGTAATGAGCAGTTCTTC.

The chain joins TRBV2 to TRBJ2-1; 9 positions match TRBD2. This CDR3 has 13 amino acids. Looked up from germline, CDR1 is SNHLY and CDR2 is FYNNEI. Germline trimming cut 11 bases from V and 5 bases from J; bases unmatched to any gene: 7. The CDR3 bases are TGTGCCGGCGCCGGGACTAGCCACAATGAGCAGTTCTTC. Protein: CAGAGTSHNEQFF.

The CDR3 sequence is CASSLRGLNTEAFF. CDR3 coding DNA: TGTGCCAGCAGCCTACGGGGCTTGAACACTGAAGCTTTCTTT. The rearrangement joins TRBV13 to TRBJ1-1, with D perhaps matching TRBD1 (5 bases). CDR1 and CDR2 (germline): PRHDT, FYEKMQ (reference sequence). The V gene lost 5 bases and the J gene lost 0 bases, with 10 bases spanning the gap. The CDR3 spans 14 residues. Full variable domain (rest looked up from reference TRBV13 and TRBJ1-1): AAGVIQSPRHLIKEKRETATLKCYPIPRHDTVYWYQQGPGQDPQFLISFYEKMQSDKGSIPDRFSAQQFSDYHSELNMSSLELGDSALYFCASSLRGLNTEAFFGQGTRLTVV.

The chain combines TRBV19 with TRBJ2-7, with 8 bases aligning to TRBD2. The V gene's germline CDR1 is LNHDA and CDR2 SQIVND (reference sequence). The CDR3 is made up of 12 amino acids. V lost 4 bases, J lost 9 bases, and 5 bases stayed unmatched. The CDR3 DNA follows: TGTGCCAGTAGTACCCAAACTAGCGGGCAGTACTTC. Its translation is CASSTQTSGQYF.

This clone came up once. The chain links TRBV6-4 to TRBJ1-1, with D unresolved. Germline CDR1 MRHNA, CDR2 SNTAGT. V was cut by 4 bases and J by 7 bases, with 13 bases left in between. The CDR3 sequence is 13 residues long. The chain's CDR3 is CASSGAPGDEAFF. The DNA for the CDR3 is TGTGCCAGCAGTGGGGCCCCTGGGGATGAAGCTTTCTTT.

This sequence joins TRBV23-1 and TRBJ2-7; no clear D gene. TRBV23-1 belongs to the ORF category, with a function that is uncertain. There are 13 residues in the CDR3. Trimming shortened V by 0 bases and J by 3 bases, and 6 bases separated the two germline ends. The chain's CDR3 is CASSQSEIYEQYF. The DNA of the CDR3 is TGCGCCAGCAGTCAATCGGAAATCTACGAGCAGTACTTC.

The CDR3 DNA follows: TGTGCCATACAACAGGGTCGTGGCTACACCTTC. Translation gives CAIQQGRGYTF. V usage is TRBV6-1 and J usage is TRBJ1-2, with a possible D match to TRBD1 (6 bases). Germline CDR1 and CDR2: MNHNS and SASEGT. V was cut by 10 bases and J by 7 bases, with 13 bases left in between. The CDR3 is 11 residues long.

V usage is TRBV7-2 and J usage is TRBJ2-3, with a weak D call TRBD1 (5 bases). The CDR3 totals 14 residues. CDR1 is SGHTA and CDR2 is FQGNSA in the germline V gene. Trimming cost V 2 bases and J 2 bases, with 8 bases left between them. CDR3 DNA: TGTGCCAGCAGCTTAACCAGGGCCACAGATACGCAGTATTTT. Translating it yields CASSLTRATDTQYF.

This clone was seen just once. The V call is TRBV6-6, the J call TRBJ2-1; weak D call: TRBD2 (6 bases). Deletions cut 2 bases from V and 4 bases from J, with 12 bases between. Germline V CDR1 and CDR2: MNHNY, SVGAGI (reference sequence). The CDR3 sequence is 15 residues long. The CDR3 region has the DNA TGTGCCAGCAGTTACCGTAGCGGAGGGTACAATGAGCAGTTCTTC. Amino acids: CASSYRSGGYNEQFF.